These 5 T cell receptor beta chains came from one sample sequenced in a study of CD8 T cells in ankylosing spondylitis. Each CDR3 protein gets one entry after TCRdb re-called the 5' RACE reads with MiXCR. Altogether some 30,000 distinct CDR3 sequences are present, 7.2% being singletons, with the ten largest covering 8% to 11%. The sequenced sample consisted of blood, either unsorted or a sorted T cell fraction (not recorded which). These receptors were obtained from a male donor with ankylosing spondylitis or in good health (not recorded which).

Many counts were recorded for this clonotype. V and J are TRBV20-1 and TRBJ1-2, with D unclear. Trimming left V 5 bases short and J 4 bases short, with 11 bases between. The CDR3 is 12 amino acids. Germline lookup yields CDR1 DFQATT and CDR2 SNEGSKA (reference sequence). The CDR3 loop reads CSALRGIYGYTF. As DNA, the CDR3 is TGCAGTGCTTTACGAGGGATCTATGGCTACACCTTC.

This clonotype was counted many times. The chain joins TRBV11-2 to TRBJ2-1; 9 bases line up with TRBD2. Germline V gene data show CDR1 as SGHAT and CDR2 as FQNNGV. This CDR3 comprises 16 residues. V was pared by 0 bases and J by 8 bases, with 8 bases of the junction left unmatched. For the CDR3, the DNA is TGTGCCAGCAGCTTAGACGTAGCGGGAGAGCGGCATGAGCAGTTCTTC. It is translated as CASSLDVAGERHEQFF.

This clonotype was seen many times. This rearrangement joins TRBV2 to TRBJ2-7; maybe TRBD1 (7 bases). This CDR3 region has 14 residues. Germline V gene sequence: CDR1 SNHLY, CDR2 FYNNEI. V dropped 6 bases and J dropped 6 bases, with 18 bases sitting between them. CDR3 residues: CASSLTGRSGEQYF. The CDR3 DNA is TGTGCCAGCAGCTTGACAGGGCGTAGCGGCGAGCAGTACTTC.

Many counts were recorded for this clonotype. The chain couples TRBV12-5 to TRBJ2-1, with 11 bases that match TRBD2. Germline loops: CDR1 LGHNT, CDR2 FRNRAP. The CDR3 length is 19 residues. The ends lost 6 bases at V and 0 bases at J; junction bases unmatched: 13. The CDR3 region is CASGPGLAGTPSSYNEQFF. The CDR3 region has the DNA TGTGCTAGTGGCCCTGGACTAGCGGGTACCCCAAGCTCCTACAATGAGCAGTTCTTC. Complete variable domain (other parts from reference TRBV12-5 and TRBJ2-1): DARVTQTPRHKVTEMGQEVTMRCQPILGHNTVFWYRQTMMQGLELLAYFRNRAPLDDSGMPKDRFSAEMPDATLATLKIQPSEPRDSAVYFCASGPGLAGTPSSYNEQFFGPGTRLTVL.

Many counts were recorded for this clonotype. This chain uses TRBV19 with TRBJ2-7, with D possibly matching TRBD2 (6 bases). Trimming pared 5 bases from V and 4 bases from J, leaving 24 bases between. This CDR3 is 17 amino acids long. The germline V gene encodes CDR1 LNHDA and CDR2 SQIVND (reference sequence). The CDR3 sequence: CASSGLFDRERLYEQYF. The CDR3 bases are TGTGCCAGTAGTGGTCTGTTTGATCGGGAGAGATTATACGAGCAGTACTTC.